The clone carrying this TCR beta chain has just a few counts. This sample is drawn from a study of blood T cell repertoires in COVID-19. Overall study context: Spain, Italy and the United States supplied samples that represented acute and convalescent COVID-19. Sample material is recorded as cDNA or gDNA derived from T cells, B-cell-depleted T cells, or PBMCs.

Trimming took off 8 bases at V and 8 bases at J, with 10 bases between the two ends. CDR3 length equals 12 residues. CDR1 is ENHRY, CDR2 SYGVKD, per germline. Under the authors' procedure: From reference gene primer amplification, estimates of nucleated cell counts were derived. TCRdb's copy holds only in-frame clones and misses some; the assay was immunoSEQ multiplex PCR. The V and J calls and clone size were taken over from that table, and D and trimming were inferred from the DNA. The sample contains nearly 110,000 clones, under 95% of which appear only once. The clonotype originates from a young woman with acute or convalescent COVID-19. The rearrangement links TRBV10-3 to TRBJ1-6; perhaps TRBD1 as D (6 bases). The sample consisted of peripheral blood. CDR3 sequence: CAIQGSDSPLHF. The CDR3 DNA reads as TGTGCCATCCAGGGGAGTGATTCACCCCTCCACTTT.